Listed below are T cell receptor beta chains from one sample, sequenced in a study of graft-versus-host responses after intestinal transplantation. No antigens are known for them. The repertoire was sequenced with immunoSEQ multiplex PCR; TCRdb's copy has only in-frame clones and lacks some. The sample holds 100,000 or so clones; about 90% are singletons and the top ten take about 0.9%. The sample was unstimulated CD4+ T cells sorted from spleen or lymph node cells, taken before transplant. The receptors were sampled from a human donor who was the organ donor for an intestinal transplant. Both conserved end residues are part of each CDR3. The order of the fields is J gene, D gene, clone size, CDR3 length, V gene, CDR3 DNA, CDR3 protein. D genes are given only for firm matches. Size is omitted from some rows. Given values are once, few, many or a class for expanded clones.

>TRBJ2-5|TRBD1|.|15|TRBV6-5
TGTGCCAGCAGCACAGGGGGTAGTATCGTCGAGACCCAGTACTTC
CASSTGGSIVETQYF
>TRBJ1-1|TRBD1|.|16|TRBV2
TGTGCCAGCAGTGAATTGGGGACAGGGGCCAACACTGAAGCTTTCTTT
CASSELGTGANTEAFF
>TRBJ1-1|.|.|15|TRBV6-6
TGTGCCAGCAGCCCCGGGGTAATGGGGAACACTGAAGCTTTCTTT
CASSPGVMGNTEAFF
>TRBJ1-1|TRBD1|.|15|TRBV5-6
TGTGCCAGCAGCTTAGGGACAGGGGGCCACACTGAAGCTTTCTTT
CASSLGTGGHTEAFF
>TRBJ2-7|TRBD2|.|16|TRBV6-6
TGTGCCAGCAGTTACCCTCACTCGACTAGCGGGTACGAGCAGTACTTC
CASSYPHSTSGYEQYF
>TRBJ2-2|.|.|15|TRBV6-5
TGTGCCAGCAGCCCACTGGGGGCGAGCACCGGGGAGCTGTTTTTT
CASSPLGASTGELFF
>TRBJ1-6|TRBD1|.|16|TRBV15
TGTGCCACCAGCAGAGCCCAGGGGGTCTTTAATTCACCCCTCCACTTT
CATSRAQGVFNSPLHF
>TRBJ1-5|.|.|14|TRBV2
TGTGCCAGCAGTGTTGACAGGCCCAATCAGCCCCAGCATTTT
CASSVDRPNQPQHF
>TRBJ1-1|TRBD1|.|17|TRBV4-2
TGTGCCAGCAGCCCCGAATCCTGGACAGGGGCCAACACTGAAGCTTTCTTT
CASSPESWTGANTEAFF
>TRBJ2-7|.|.|14|TRBV4-2
TGTGCCAGCAGCCAAGCCACAGGGACGGGCGAGCAGTACTTC
CASSQATGTGEQYF
>TRBJ1-6|.|.|17|TRBV30
TGTGCCTGGGGTCGGGACTTAATGGCCCTTGCGGATTCACCCCTCCACTTT
CAWGRDLMALADSPLHF
>TRBJ1-6|.|.|10|TRBV30
TGTGCCTGGGGGTATTCACCCCTCCACTTT
CAWGYSPLHF
>TRBJ1-2|.|few|13|TRBV10-3
TGTGCCACCGCCCTCGAGGGGGACTATGGCTACACCTTC
CATALEGDYGYTF
>TRBJ1-4|TRBD1|.|17|TRBV27
TGTGCCAGCAGTAGGGGTCCAATTACAGGGGGCAATGAAAAACTGTTTTTT
CASSRGPITGGNEKLFF
>TRBJ1-1|.|.|11|TRBV18
TGTGCCAGCTCACCGGGACATGAAGCTTTCTTT
CASSPGHEAFF
>TRBJ1-1|TRBD1|.|18|TRBV28
TGTGCCAGCAGAACTACGGACAGGGTGGGTTTTATGAACACTGAAGCTTTCTTT
CASRTTDRVGFMNTEAFF
>TRBJ2-2|.|.|11|TRBV30
TGTGCCTGGAGTGCCGCCGGGGAGCTGTTTTTT
CAWSAAGELFF
>TRBJ1-2|.|once|16|TRBV30
TGTGCCTGGAGTGTACCGGGGCAGGGGACTAACTATGGCTACACCTTC
CAWSVPGQGTNYGYTF
>TRBJ1-5|.|.|17|TRBV2
TGTGCCAGCGGTAGAGGTTCGGGGGTGGTGGGCAATCAGCCCCAGCATTTT
CASGRGSGVVGNQPQHF
>TRBJ2-7|TRBD2|.|16|TRBV7-8
TGTGCCAGCAGCCCCTGGACTAGCGGTACTCCTGGAGAGCAGTACTTC
CASSPWTSGTPGEQYF
>TRBJ2-5|TRBD2|.|14|TRBV7-6
TGTGCCAGCAGTTTGCCTAGCGGGGGGGAGACCCAGTACTTC
CASSLPSGGETQYF
>TRBJ1-2|.|.|12|TRBV5-4
TGTGCCAGCAGCCTTAGCCATTATGGCTACACCTTC
CASSLSHYGYTF
>TRBJ1-2|TRBD1|.|15|TRBV5-6
TGTGCCAGCAGCTGGGGGGACAGGGTAATCCATGGCTACACCTTC
CASSWGDRVIHGYTF
>TRBJ1-6|.|.|15|TRBV11-2
TGTGCCAGCAGCTTAGATCCGCTGTATAATTCACCCCTCCACTTT
CASSLDPLYNSPLHF
>TRBJ1-3|TRBD1|.|18|TRBV18
TGTGCCAGCTCACCTCGCCTGACAGGGTCGCCCTCTGGAAACACCATATATTTT
CASSPRLTGSPSGNTIYF
>TRBJ1-4|.|.|13|TRBV30
TGTGCCTGGACTGACAGAGGGGGGCAAAAACTGTTTTTT
CAWTDRGGQKLFF
>TRBJ2-1|.|.|16|TRBV5-6
TGTGCCAGCAGCTCGATAGGTTACACAACACACAATGAGCAGTTCTTC
CASSSIGYTTHNEQFF
>TRBJ1-4|TRBD1|few|16|TRBV9
TGTGCCAGCAGCAGAACAGGGGGTTCAACTAATGAAAAACTGTTTTTT
CASSRTGGSTNEKLFF
>TRBJ2-3|.|.|14|TRBV7-3
TGTGCCAGCAGCTTAAACTGGGGGATAGATACGCAGTATTTT
CASSLNWGIDTQYF
>TRBJ1-1|.|.|15|TRBV28
TGTGCCAGCAAAGTTTGGGTGGGGGTGAACACTGAAGCTTTCTTT
CASKVWVGVNTEAFF
>TRBJ1-1|.|.|16|TRBV30
TGTGCCTGGAGCCAGGGTCTTCCAGTGTTGGACACTGAAGCTTTCTTT
CAWSQGLPVLDTEAFF
>TRBJ1-6|TRBD1|.|17|TRBV5-1
TGCGCCAGCAGCGCGGGACAGCAAAGCTCCTATAATTCACCCCTCCACTTT
CASSAGQQSSYNSPLHF
>TRBJ2-6|TRBD1|.|16|TRBV27
TGTGCCAGCAGTTCCCGGACAGGGACTGGGGCCAACGTCCTGACTTTC
CASSSRTGTGANVLTF
>TRBJ1-1|.|few|15|TRBV9
TGTGCCAGCAGCCCACAGGACAGCTTGAACACTGAAGCTTTCTTT
CASSPQDSLNTEAFF
>TRBJ2-1|TRBD1|.|15|TRBV19
TGTGCCAGTAGTATCCTTTCCACAGGGGGCGATGAGCAGTTCTTC
CASSILSTGGDEQFF
>TRBJ1-1|.|.|12|TRBV30
TGTGCCTGGAAACAGCTGAACACTGAAGCTTTCTTT
CAWKQLNTEAFF
>TRBJ2-1|.|.|11|TRBV19
TGTGCCAGTAGTACTCACGATGAGCAGTTCTTC
CASSTHDEQFF
>TRBJ1-1|.|.|12|TRBV6-5
TGTGCCAGCACCGATACAGAGCCTGAAGCTTTCTTT
CASTDTEPEAFF
>TRBJ1-2|.|.|11|TRBV28
TGTGCCAGCAGCTCCCGGTATGGCTACACCTTC
CASSSRYGYTF
>TRBJ2-1|.|.|13|TRBV9
TGTGCCAGCAGCGGCGACAGGTACAATGAGCAGTTCTTC
CASSGDRYNEQFF
>TRBJ2-6|.|few|16|TRBV5-1
TGCGCCAGCAGCAATGGACGGTCATCTGGGGCCAACGTCCTGACTTTC
CASSNGRSSGANVLTF
>TRBJ2-2|TRBD1|.|15|TRBV6-4
TGTGCCAGACCACAGGGGCCGCGAGGGACCGGGGAGCTGTTTTTT
CARPQGPRGTGELFF
>TRBJ2-7|TRBD1|.|14|TRBV6-5
TGTGCCAGCAGTGAAGGGCCGGACAGGGACGAGCAGTACTTC
CASSEGPDRDEQYF
>TRBJ1-1|.|few|14|TRBV10-3
TGTGCCATCGGGGGGACACCGATGAACACTGAAGCTTTCTTT
CAIGGTPMNTEAFF
>TRBJ1-1|TRBD1|.|14|TRBV5-1
TGCGCCAGCAGCCCATGGGACAGGAACACTGAAGCTTTCTTT
CASSPWDRNTEAFF
>TRBJ2-7|TRBD2|.|14|TRBV19
TGTGCCAGTAGTATAGAAGCGGGGGGTTACGAGCAGTACTTC
CASSIEAGGYEQYF
>TRBJ1-2|.|.|14|TRBV5-4
TGTGCCAGCAGCTTGAAAGGCAGGAAATATGGCTACACCTTC
CASSLKGRKYGYTF
>TRBJ1-1|.|.|15|TRBV18
TGTGCCAGCTCACCACAGGGGGTGTTGGGAACTGAAGCTTTCTTT
CASSPQGVLGTEAFF
>TRBJ2-1|TRBD1|.|15|TRBV2
TGTGCCAGCAGTGGACAGGGACAGCCCTACAATGAGCAGTTCTTC
CASSGQGQPYNEQFF
>TRBJ1-2|.|.|13|TRBV5-4
TGTGCCAGCAGCATCGACGGAAACTATGGCTACACCTTC
CASSIDGNYGYTF
>TRBJ2-4|TRBD2|.|16|TRBV4-2
TGTGCCAGCAGCCAGAGTGCGGGGGGGACCAAAAACATTCAGTACTTC
CASSQSAGGTKNIQYF
>TRBJ1-6|TRBD1|few|15|TRBV7-2
TGTGCCAGCAGCGGCCGACAGGGTGGCAATTCACCCCTCCACTTT
CASSGRQGGNSPLHF
>TRBJ2-7|.|few|14|TRBV6-1
TGTGCCAGCAGTGAAGACAGGACCACCTACGAGCAGTACTTC
CASSEDRTTYEQYF
>TRBJ2-5|.|.|17|TRBV27
TGTGCCAGCAGAGGCTCCCGGGGCAGAAAATTCCAAGAGACCCAGTACTTC
CASRGSRGRKFQETQYF
>TRBJ2-2|.|.|14|TRBV19
TGTGCCAGTACCCTCCCGGGGAAGATCCGGGAGCTGTTTTTT
CASTLPGKIRELFF
>TRBJ2-1|TRBD2|.|18|TRBV10-3
TGTGCCATCAGTGAGTCATCCATGGGACTAGCGGGGGGCAATGAGCAGTTCTTC
CAISESSMGLAGGNEQFF
>TRBJ1-5|.|.|14|TRBV27
TGTGCCAGCAGTTTTTCTGGTGGCAATCAGCCCCAGCATTTT
CASSFSGGNQPQHF
>TRBJ2-7|.|.|12|TRBV5-1
TGCGCCAGCAAGGGGACTTCCTACGAGCAGTACTTC
CASKGTSYEQYF
>TRBJ2-7|.|.|14|TRBV19
TGTGCCAGTAGTATAGACCACAGGGCTGGCGAGCAGTACTTC
CASSIDHRAGEQYF
>TRBJ1-5|.|once|14|TRBV5-1
TGCGCCAGCAGCTTAGGGGGGACCAATCAGCCCCAGCATTTT
CASSLGGTNQPQHF